A selection of T cell receptor beta chains follows, all from one sample in a study of T cells in Graves' hyperthyroidism and ophthalmopathy. TCRdb re-analysed the multiplex PCR reads in MiXCR, keeping a single row per CDR3 protein. The sample lists 500,000 to 800,000 distinct CDR3 sequences; about 45% were seen once. The specimen was peripheral blood or thyroid tissue (not recorded which). All receptors derive from an adult man with Graves' disease, either hyperthyroidism or ophthalmopathy (not recorded which). Both conserved end residues are part of each CDR3. The order of the fields is J gene, D gene, V gene, clone size, CDR3 DNA, CDR3 protein. A D gene is named only where the DNA matches it firmly. Not every row has a clone size; where given, it reads once, few, many or a size class.

J: TRBJ2-7
D: .
V: TRBV29-1
size: .
DNA: TGCAGCGTTGAAGACAGTGGCTCCTACGAGCAGTACTTC
CDR3: CSVEDSGSYEQYF

J: TRBJ2-7
D: .
V: TRBV20-1
size: many
DNA: TGCAGTGCTAGAGACATCTACGAGCAGTACTTC
CDR3: CSARDIYEQYF

J: TRBJ1-5
D: TRBD1
V: TRBV29-1
size: few
DNA: TGCAGCGGACTGGGACAGGGTGACCAGCCCCAGCATTTT
CDR3: CSGLGQGDQPQHF

J: TRBJ1-3
D: TRBD1
V: TRBV25-1
size: few
DNA: TGTGCCAGCAGTGAATCCGCAGGGGGCAACACCATATATTTT
CDR3: CASSESAGGNTIYF

J: TRBJ2-5
D: TRBD1
V: TRBV19
size: few
DNA: TGTGCCAGTAGTCCAGATCACAGGGGCGAGACCCAGTACTTC
CDR3: CASSPDHRGETQYF

J: TRBJ2-7
D: .
V: TRBV2
size: few
DNA: TGTGCCAGCAGTGAAAGGTCCGGGACCCTAAAGGCATCCTACGAGCAGTACTTC
CDR3: CASSERSGTLKASYEQYF

J: TRBJ2-5
D: .
V: TRBV7-8
size: .
DNA: TGTGCCAGCAGCCAAGTGCGGGGCCCAGAGGCCCAGTACTTC
CDR3: CASSQVRGPEAQYF

J: TRBJ1-2
D: TRBD1
V: TRBV29-1
size: many
DNA: TGCAGCGTGCCAGGGGGTGGCTACACTCTCTTC
CDR3: CSVPGGGYTLF

J: TRBJ2-7
D: .
V: TRBV11-2
size: .
DNA: TGTGCCAGCAGCTTCGGCCATAGGGGTCCAACCTACGAGCAGTACTTC
CDR3: CASSFGHRGPTYEQYF

J: TRBJ1-1
D: .
V: TRBV9
size: .
DNA: TGTGCCAGCAGCGTTGGGGTTTCGAACACTGAAGCTTTCTTT
CDR3: CASSVGVSNTEAFF

J: TRBJ2-2
D: .
V: TRBV7-9
size: many
DNA: TGTGCCAGCAGCTTACCGGCTATCACCGGGGAGCTGTTTTTT
CDR3: CASSLPAITGELFF

J: TRBJ2-2
D: .
V: TRBV7-2
size: .
DNA: TGTGCCAGCAGCTTACGACCTAGCTCTGGCGGGGAGCTGTTTTTT
CDR3: CASSLRPSSGGELFF

J: TRBJ1-1
D: TRBD1
V: TRBV2
size: .
DNA: TGTGCCAGCAGCCCTCGTCCTACCGGGACAGGTGAAGCTTTCTTT
CDR3: CASSPRPTGTGEAFF

J: TRBJ1-2
D: .
V: TRBV10-1
size: once
DNA: TGCGCCAGCAGTGAGTCATCAGGGCCCCATGGCTACACCTTC
CDR3: CASSESSGPHGYTF

J: TRBJ1-5
D: .
V: TRBV12-3/TRBV12-4
size: few
DNA: TGTGCCAGCAGTTTCTGGCAGGGGCATCAGCCCCAGCATTTT
CDR3: CASSFWQGHQPQHF

J: TRBJ1-5
D: .
V: TRBV6-6
size: few
DNA: TGTGCCAGCAGTTACCTGGGGCGGGCAGGGGTCGATCAGCCCCAGCATTTT
CDR3: CASSYLGRAGVDQPQHF

J: TRBJ1-2
D: .
V: TRBV7-6
size: many
DNA: TGTGCCAGCAGCACCGGACAGCACTATGGCTACACCTTC
CDR3: CASSTGQHYGYTF

J: TRBJ1-5
D: TRBD1
V: TRBV10-3
size: .
DNA: TGTGCCATCTCGATTTCAGGGGGCCGGTTTCAGCCCCAGCATTTT
CDR3: CAISISGGRFQPQHF

J: TRBJ2-7
D: .
V: TRBV6-6
size: .
DNA: TGTGCCAGCACACAAAAGTACGAGCAGTACTTC
CDR3: CASTQKYEQYF

J: TRBJ1-4
D: .
V: TRBV20-1
size: .
DNA: TGCAGTGCAAGGACCTTTGATGAAAAACTGTTTTTT
CDR3: CSARTFDEKLFF

J: TRBJ2-6
D: .
V: TRBV5-1
size: .
DNA: TGTGCCAGCAGCTTAGAAGGGGGGAAAGCCTCTGGGGCCAACGTCCTGACTTTC
CDR3: CASSLEGGKASGANVLTF

J: TRBJ1-2
D: TRBD1
V: TRBV2
size: many
DNA: TGTGCCAGCAGTTTTACAGGGGGCAGTGGCTACACCTTC
CDR3: CASSFTGGSGYTF

J: TRBJ2-7
D: TRBD1
V: TRBV5-1
size: few
DNA: TGCGCCAGCAGCAAGGAGGGGACAGGGGACGAGCAGTACTTC
CDR3: CASSKEGTGDEQYF

J: TRBJ1-1
D: .
V: TRBV7-9
size: many
DNA: TGTGCCAGCAGCTTATGGACGGAGAACACTGAAGCTTTCTTT
CDR3: CASSLWTENTEAFF

J: TRBJ2-7
D: .
V: TRBV19
size: .
DNA: TGTGCCAGTAGTATAGGAGGGGGGCCCTACGAGCAGTACTTC
CDR3: CASSIGGGPYEQYF